A selection of T cell receptor beta chains follows, all from one sample in a study of CD8+ T cells in alopecia areata. Libraries were prepared by immunoSEQ multiplex PCR; TCRdb keeps only in-frame clonotypes and omits some of them. The profile covers 35,000 to 45,000 clones, with 92% appearing a single time and about 19% taken by the ten largest. Source: CD8+ T cells sorted from blood, taken at week 24, from a patient treated with tofacitinib. Receptor source: a human donor with alopecia areata. Each CDR3 is given with its conserved first and last residue. A D gene is named only where the DNA matches it firmly. The size field is filled for only some rows; it gives once, few, many or a size class.

TRBV27,NA,NA,TRBJ2-6,TGTGCCAGCAGTTTATCGATTACTGGGGCCAACGTCCTGACTTTC,CASSLSITGANVLTF
TRBV7-6,NA,once,TRBJ2-7,TGTGCCAGCAGCTTAAGCTCGCGGCCCCACGAGCAGTACTTC,CASSLSSRPHEQYF
TRBV7-8,NA,NA,TRBJ2-5,TGTGCCAGCAGCTTAGGAGAACCACGGGAGACCCAGTACTTC,CASSLGEPRETQYF
TRBV13,NA,NA,TRBJ2-7,TGTGCCAGCAGCTTCCCCTCGCAGGGTTACGAGCAGTACTTC,CASSFPSQGYEQYF
TRBV13,NA,NA,TRBJ2-7,TGTGCCAGCAGCTTAGAACAGGGCTCCTACGAGCAGTACTTC,CASSLEQGSYEQYF
TRBV7-2,TRBD2,NA,TRBJ2-7,TGTGCCAGCAGCTCCACGGGCGGGGGGTTACCGCCATCCTACGAGCAGTACTTC,CASSSTGGGLPPSYEQYF
TRBV13,TRBD1,NA,TRBJ2-2,TGTGCCAGCAGCAACCCCCGGGACAGGTACACCGGGGAGCTGTTTTTT,CASSNPRDRYTGELFF
TRBV4-1,TRBD1,NA,TRBJ2-7,TGCGCCAGCAGCCAAGACTGGACAGGGGCCGAGCAGTACTTC,CASSQDWTGAEQYF
TRBV7-3,NA,NA,TRBJ2-7,TGTGCCAGCAGTTTCAGCCCCTCCTACGAGCAGTACTTC,CASSFSPSYEQYF
TRBV4-1,NA,NA,TRBJ2-5,TGCGCCAGCAGCCAAGTCGGCCCGGAGACCCAGTACTTC,CASSQVGPETQYF
TRBV7-9,NA,NA,TRBJ2-7,TGTGCCAGCAGCTCGCCGGGTTACTACGAGCAGTACTTC,CASSSPGYYEQYF
TRBV6-5,TRBD1,once,TRBJ2-6,TGTGCCAGCAGTTACTCGAAGGGGGCGGCCAACGTCCTGACTTTC,CASSYSKGAANVLTF
TRBV7-6,NA,NA,TRBJ2-7,TGTGCCAGCAGCTTAGAGGCAGGGTGGGCGGGCGAGCAGTACTTC,CASSLEAGWAGEQYF
TRBV29-1,NA,once,TRBJ2-1,TGCAGCGTTGAACCACGGGAGGCCAGGGGTGAGCAGTTCTTC,CSVEPREARGEQFF
TRBV4-1,NA,NA,TRBJ1-1,TGCGCCAGCAGCCAAGGTAGGGAAGCTACTGAAGCTTTCTTT,CASSQGREATEAFF
TRBV7-9,TRBD1,NA,TRBJ2-7,TGTGCCAGCAGCTTAACTTGGGACAGGGATGCCTACGAGCAGTACTTC,CASSLTWDRDAYEQYF
TRBV19,TRBD2,NA,TRBJ2-1,TGTGCCAGTAGTAGTAGCCCGGGGGGGTCCTACAATGAGCAGTTCTTC,CASSSSPGGSYNEQFF
TRBV13,TRBD2,NA,TRBJ2-1,TGTGCCAGCGGACTAGCGGGGATGGGGCATGAGCAGTTCTTC,CASGLAGMGHEQFF
TRBV15,NA,few,TRBJ1-2,TGTGCCACCAGCAGAGATGTTCGGGCAGGAAATGGCTACACCTTC,CATSRDVRAGNGYTF
TRBV4-1,TRBD1,NA,TRBJ2-7,TGCGCCAGCAGCCTTATCTGGGGCCGGGACAGGAGCTACGAGCAGTACTTC,CASSLIWGRDRSYEQYF
TRBV29-1,NA,NA,TRBJ2-7,TGCAGCGCGCGGCCGACAGACCTCTCCTACGAGCAGTACTTC,CSARPTDLSYEQYF
TRBV28,NA,NA,TRBJ2-3,TGTGCCAGCCGGACGGCAGATACGCAGTATTTT,CASRTADTQYF
TRBV28,NA,NA,TRBJ1-5,TGTGCCAGCAGTTTCAGAGGGTTGGGCAATCAGCCCCAGCATTTT,CASSFRGLGNQPQHF
TRBV7-9,NA,NA,TRBJ2-7,TGTGCCAGCAGCGACGCCTTTACCTACGAGCAGTACTTC,CASSDAFTYEQYF
TRBV7-6,NA,NA,TRBJ2-5,TGTGCCAGCAGCCCGCGGACAGAACAAGAGACCCAGTACTTC,CASSPRTEQETQYF
TRBV9,NA,few,TRBJ2-7,TGTGCCAGCAGCGTAGCGGACGGGTTCTACGAGCAGTACTTC,CASSVADGFYEQYF
TRBV10-3,NA,NA,TRBJ1-3,TGTGCCATCAGTGAGATGCCTACTGGAAACACCATATATTTT,CAISEMPTGNTIYF
TRBV28,NA,once,TRBJ2-5,TGTGCCAGCAGCCCCATCCGAAGGGCTGGTCAAGAGACCCAGTACTTC,CASSPIRRAGQETQYF
TRBV11-2,NA,NA,TRBJ2-3,TGTGCCAGCACCCCCGGGGTGGATACGCAGTATTTT,CASTPGVDTQYF
TRBV29-1,TRBD1,NA,TRBJ1-1,TGCAGCGTAGACAGGGGGGGTGAAGCTTTCTTT,CSVDRGGEAFF
TRBV29-1,NA,NA,TRBJ2-7,TGCAGCGTTGAACGGGGAGCCTACGAGCAGTACTTC,CSVERGAYEQYF
TRBV6-1,TRBD1,NA,TRBJ2-7,TGTGCCAGCAGTCCCCGGACAGGAACCTACGAGCAGTACTTC,CASSPRTGTYEQYF
TRBV27,TRBD2,NA,TRBJ2-1,TGTGCCAGCAGGCTGGGACTAGCGTACGACAATGAGCAGTTCTTC,CASRLGLAYDNEQFF
TRBV28,NA,NA,TRBJ2-2,TGTGCCAGCAGTCTTCGTAGAGGGGAGCTGTTTTTT,CASSLRRGELFF
TRBV29-1,TRBD2,NA,TRBJ2-3,TGCAGCGTTGATGAAAGCGGGGGGGTTAAAGATACGCAGTATTTT,CSVDESGGVKDTQYF
TRBV7-9,TRBD2,NA,TRBJ2-1,TGTGCCAGCAGCCGGACTAGCGGGGGTTACAATGAGCAGTTCTTC,CASSRTSGGYNEQFF
TRBV9,NA,NA,TRBJ1-6,TGTGCCAGCCAGGGGTTACATAATTCACCCCTCCACTTT,CASQGLHNSPLHF
TRBV4-3,TRBD1,NA,TRBJ2-7,TGCGCCAGCAGACTGGGGACAGGGGATGCCTACGAGCAGTACTTC,CASRLGTGDAYEQYF
TRBV29-1,NA,NA,TRBJ2-2,TGCAGCGTGGGGGGTATCACCGGGGAGCTGTTTTTT,CSVGGITGELFF
TRBV7-9,NA,NA,TRBJ2-1,TGTGCCAGCAGCCCCAGTGGCAGCTCCTACAATGAGCAGTTCTTC,CASSPSGSSYNEQFF
TRBV5-4,TRBD2,NA,TRBJ2-3,TGTGCCAGCAGCTTGGGACTAGCGGCCACAGATACGCAGTATTTT,CASSLGLAATDTQYF
TRBV7-9,NA,NA,TRBJ2-7,TGTGCCAGCAGCTTCGAACAACCCGAGCAGTACTTC,CASSFEQPEQYF
TRBV6-6,NA,once,TRBJ2-3,TGTGCCAGCAGTTACTTGGGCACAGATACGCAGTATTTT,CASSYLGTDTQYF
TRBV5-6,NA,NA,TRBJ2-7,TGTGCCAGCAGCTTCAGAGGGGGATCGGCCTACGAGCAGTACTTC,CASSFRGGSAYEQYF
TRBV30,NA,once,TRBJ2-5,TGTGCCTGGGCGGGGGCAGGGGAAGAGACCCAGTACTTC,CAWAGAGEETQYF
TRBV7-9,NA,NA,TRBJ2-1,TGTGCCAGCAGCTTAGATCAGTTCTTC,CASSLDQFF
TRBV7-2,NA,once,TRBJ2-7,TGTGCCAGCAGCTTAGCTCAGGGCCACGAGCAGTACTTC,CASSLAQGHEQYF
TRBV5-4,NA,NA,TRBJ2-1,TGTGCCAGCAGCGATGAAGCGGGTATGGGCAATGAGCAGTTCTTC,CASSDEAGMGNEQFF